The 18 T cell receptor beta chains below all came from one sample that was sequenced in a study of blood T cells in healthy people across ages. A second roughly 6 to 12 cycle PCR used barcoded and J-beta primers. Each CDR3 protein is one row after TCRdb ran MiXCR on the 5' RACE reads. Of under 850,000 distinct CDR3 sequences listed, roughly 40% are singletons. Sequenced input: blood. These receptors all stem from a man aged 18 to 29 in good health.

Points on this clonotype: One junction end does not reproduce the germline sequence, and a read error may be involved. The chain combines TRBV7-7 with TRBJ2-2; 8 nucleotides agree with TRBD1. The CDR3 extends over 17 amino acids. The germline V gene encodes CDR1 SSHAT and CDR2 FNYEAQ (reference sequence). This CDR3 reads CASSLGDGQGYTGELFF. DNA for the CDR3: TGTGCTAGCAGCTTAGGCGATGGACAGGGATACACCGGGGAGCTGTTTTTT.

This clonotype was counted between two and nine times. This rearrangement joins TRBV6-5 to TRBJ1-5, with D tentatively TRBD1 (5 bases). From germline, CDR1 is MNHEY and CDR2 SVGAGI. CDR3 length: 15 amino acids. The germline V and J ends were trimmed by 8 bases and 3 bases, with 17 bases remaining between them. The CDR3 region has the DNA TGTGCCAGCGGGATCTCGGGCGGACACAATCAGCCCCAGCATTTT. This sequence encodes CASGISGGHNQPQHF.

This clonotype has only one observation. This chain links TRBV12-3 or TRBV12-4 with TRBJ1-1, with D unresolved. There are 14 residues in the CDR3. V lost 5 bases to trimming and J lost 0 bases, with 10 bases between them. The CDR3 DNA reads TGTGCCAGCAGTGTGGGCACAATGAACACTGAAGCTTTCTTT. Translated: CASSVGTMNTEAFF.

V and J are TRBV7-2 and TRBJ2-5, with 7 bases identical to TRBD2. Germline V CDR1 and CDR2: SGHTA, FQGNSA. This CDR3 contains 15 residues. After removal of 2 bases from V and 4 bases from J, the junction contained 7 bases not matched to a gene. The CDR3 region is CASSLLGLEGETQYF. CDR3 bases: TGTGCCAGCAGCTTATTAGGACTAGAGGGAGAGACCCAGTACTTC.

This clonotype was counted at least ten times. This chain connects TRBV5-4 to TRBJ2-2, with unresolved D. V was cut by 0 bases and J by 6 bases, with 12 bases left in between. This CDR3 is built from 15 residues. Germline V CDR1 and CDR2: SGHNT, YYREEE (reference sequence). The CDR3 spells CASSLGLGAPGELFF. CDR3 DNA sequence: TGTGCCAGCAGCTTGGGTCTAGGAGCCCCCGGGGAGCTGTTTTTT.

The rearrangement joins TRBV2 to TRBJ1-1; no firm D call. Germline V gene sequence: CDR1 SNHLY, CDR2 FYNNEI. V dropped 7 bases and J dropped 3 bases, with 9 bases sitting between them. The CDR3 has 12 amino acids. The chain's CDR3 is CASTDGYTEAFF. CDR3 bases: TGTGCCAGCACTGACGGGTACACTGAAGCTTTCTTT.

A few counts support this clonotype. The chain links TRBV12-3 or TRBV12-4 to TRBJ1-2; no clear D. The CDR3 is made up of 13 amino acids. Between the trimmed V and J ends, which lost 6 bases and 8 bases, there was a span of 16 bases. CDR3 sequence: CASRKNPDGGYTF. The CDR3 DNA reads as TGTGCCAGCAGAAAGAATCCCGACGGCGGCTACACCTTC.

This clonotype has at least ten counts. This chain uses TRBV4-3 with TRBJ2-5; 10 bases map to TRBD2. The CDR3 is made up of 18 amino acids. Per germline, CDR1 LGHNA and CDR2 YSLEER. The trim removed 0 bases at V and 5 bases at J, leaving 12 bases unmatched. The CDR3 DNA reads TGCGCCAGCAGCCAAGATTTTACTTTCCTAGCGGGGGACGAGACCCAGTACTTC. Translating gives CASSQDFTFLAGDETQYF.

This clonotype was seen more than once but under ten times. The chain has TRBV7-2 and TRBJ1-2; 8 bases are shared with TRBD1. Trimming cost V 5 bases and J 5 bases; bases outside gene matches: 7. Germline V gene sequence: CDR1 SGHTA, CDR2 FQGNSA. The CDR3 is 14 amino acids. Here the CDR3 DNA reads TGTGCCAGCAGCCGGGGGGACAGGCGGTATGGCTACACCTTC. Protein: CASSRGDRRYGYTF.

V is TRBV7-2 and J is TRBJ2-7, with D maybe TRBD2 (6 bases). The end of the DNA fits TRBJ2-5 better, so the J call may be wrong. Germline-derived CDR1 and CDR2 are SGHTA and FQGNSA. There are 15 residues in the CDR3. In DNA form, the CDR3 reads TGTGCCAGCAGCAGAGGCGGGGACCTAGGGGAGACCCAGTACTTC. The encoded protein is CASSRGGDLGETQYF.

With regard to this clonotype: A much larger clone is a single base away; this may be a read error. This sequence joins TRBV12-3 or TRBV12-4 and TRBJ2-3, with D possibly matching TRBD1 (5 bases). The CDR3 covers 16 residues. CDR3 protein: CASSPTGSSLTDTRYF. CDR3 coding DNA: TGTGCCAGCAGCCCAACAGGTAGCTCCCTCACAGATACGCGGTATTTT.

The chain uses TRBV27 and TRBJ1-6; D uncertain. This CDR3 is built from 14 residues. Germline V gives CDR1 MNHEY, CDR2 SMNVEV (reference sequence). V gave up 8 bases and J gave up 9 bases, with 17 bases separating them. The CDR3 protein is CASGPSGESSPLHF. The CDR3, as DNA: TGTGCCAGCGGCCCTAGTGGGGAATCTTCACCCCTCCACTTT.

Ten or more counts support this clonotype. The chain couples TRBV12-3 or TRBV12-4 to TRBJ2-1, with D perhaps TRBD1 (6 bases). V was pared by 3 bases and J by 2 bases, with 29 bases between. The CDR3 covers 21 residues. Here the CDR3 DNA reads TGTGCCAGCAGTTTTGCACCGGAGAAGCAGCCATGGGGGCACCCCTACAATGAGCAGTTCTTC. This gives the protein CASSFAPEKQPWGHPYNEQFF.

The CDR3: CASKRAILPSYGQYF. The CDR3 DNA follows: TGTGCCAGCAAAAGGGCCATCCTTCCTTCTTACGGGCAGTACTTC. V and J are TRBV6-2 or TRBV6-3 and TRBJ2-5, with D uncertain. V lost 7 bases and J 11 bases, leaving 26 bases between the germline ends. Looked up from germline, CDR1 is MNHEY and CDR2 is SVGEGT. CDR3 length: 15 residues.

This clonotype was observed a few times. CDR3 DNA sequence: TGTGCCAGCAGCAAATGGGGCAGTTGGGAGACCCAGTACTTC. Translated: CASSKWGSWETQYF. The chain recombines TRBV21-1 with TRBJ2-5; TRBD1 is the table's D call and was not checked against the DNA. TRBV21-1 is listed as a pseudogene. This CDR3 is built from 14 residues.

This sequence joins TRBV20-1 and TRBJ2-1, with a tentative D call TRBD2 (6 bases). Germline lookup yields CDR1 DFQATT and CDR2 SNEGSKA (reference sequence). The CDR3 is made up of 15 amino acids. V was shortened by 3 bases and J by 3 bases, with 15 bases between the two germline ends. The CDR3 bases are TGCAGTGCTAGGAGGGCAGGGACTTACTACAATGAGCAGTTCTTC. It yields the protein CSARRAGTYYNEQFF.

This clonotype occurred once. V and J are TRBV20-1 and TRBJ1-2; D ambiguous. With 8 bases removed from V and 4 bases from J, the gap between germline ends came to 8 bases. Germline CDR1 and CDR2: DFQATT and SNEGSKA (reference sequence). CDR3 length: 10 amino acids. CDR3 residues: CSNRSYGYTF. CDR3 bases: TGCAGTAACAGAAGCTATGGCTACACCTTC.

The table lists this clonotype with a few counts. J is TRBJ2-1 and V is TRBV4-1; D possibly matches TRBD1 or TRBD2 (5 bases each). Germline V gene sequence: CDR1 MGHRA, CDR2 YSYEKL. The CDR3 covers 14 residues. V lost 4 bases and J lost 8, with 15 bases in between. The CDR3 DNA reads TGCGCCAGCAGCCGACCGGGGCTAGCCCATGAGCAGTTCTTC. Protein: CASSRPGLAHEQFF.